This T cell receptor beta chain was profiled in a study of beta chain features in type 1 diabetes. Findings and caveats of the study: Within each of all four CD4+ subsets, Type 1 diabetes patients had TCRB CDR3s that were moderately but significantly shorter. Relative to healthy donors, patients appeared to have naive, central memory and Treg TCRB repertoires that were more similar. A pattern of fewer insertions and more deletions at VDJ junctions was seen in type 1 diabetes patients.

This clone was seen a few times. Its antigen is as yet unknown. Expressed TCRB transcripts were sequenced because the isolated RNA had all been reverse transcribed beforehand. About 3.57 million reads per sample on average were obtained from naive, central memory and regulatory T cell samples. Clones were read by immunoSEQ multiplex PCR, and TCRdb kept only the in-frame ones, dropping some. The profile shows 150,000 to 200,000 clones, less than 9.5% of them singletons. The sequenced sample consisted of central memory CD4+ T cells from blood. The TCR originated in a woman between 18 and 29 years old in good health.

CDR3 in DNA: TGCAGCGTTGAAGAAACAGGGTATGGCTACACCTTC. Protein product: CSVEETGYGYTF. The V and J genes are TRBV29-1 and TRBJ1-2, with D perhaps matching TRBD1 (6 bases). The germline gives CDR1 SQVTM, CDR2 ANQGSEA. The CDR3 totals 12 residues. V was cut by 0 bases and J by 5 bases, with 7 bases left in between.